One sample yielded the 20 T cell receptor beta chains listed below, sequenced in a study of T cell responses to AZD1222 COVID-19 vaccine. Libraries were prepared by immunoSEQ multiplex PCR; TCRdb keeps only in-frame clonotypes and omits some of them. This sample yields more than 95,000 clones, of which 85% to 90% are seen a single time; roughly 18% belongs to the top ten. The sample here was peripheral blood, taken 28 days after the second AZD1222 dose. These receptor sequences come from an adult who received the AZD1222 COVID-19 vaccine.

This clone is a singleton in its sample. The V call is TRBV5-4, the J call TRBJ2-3; D is possibly TRBD1 or TRBD2 (5 bases each). Germline CDR1 SGHNT, CDR2 YYREEE (reference sequence). The CDR3 extends over 17 amino acids. The ends were cut back, 0 bases at V and 2 bases at J, with 16 bases in the middle. The CDR3 region is CASSLAGRTEATDTQYF. The CDR3 DNA sequence: TGTGCCAGCAGCTTGGCGGGACGCACCGAAGCCACAGATACGCAGTATTTT. Together with reference TRBV5-4 and TRBJ2-3, the CDR3 gives the full variable domain: ETGVTQSPTHLIKTRGQQVTLRCSSQSGHNTVSWYQQALGQGPQFIFQYYREEENGRGNFPPRFSGLQFPNYSSELNVNALELDDSALYLCASSLAGRTEATDTQYFGPGTRLTVL.

Written as DNA, the CDR3 is TGTGCCAGCAGCCCCAACGGACTGATTTCACCCCTCCACTTT. Its protein is CASSPNGLISPLHF. This sequence joins TRBV28 and TRBJ1-6; D gene unclear. There are 14 residues in the CDR3. V gave up 6 bases and J gave up 9 bases, with 15 bases separating them. Germline CDR1 MDHEN, CDR2 SYDVKM.

CDR3 DNA sequence: TGCGCCAGCAGGCGGAGACAGGGGGCCAAAAACATTCAGTACTTC. It encodes CASRRRQGAKNIQYF. The gene calls are TRBV23-1 and TRBJ2-4; 8 bases align to TRBD1. TRBV23-1 is known as an ORF, though its function is uncertain. This CDR3 region has 15 residues. V trimming: 6 bases; J trimming: 1 base; junction bases outside the gene matches: 5.

This clone was observed a few times. The chain has TRBV24-1 and TRBJ1-4, with D tentatively TRBD1 (6 bases). Trimming took off 4 bases at V and 7 bases at J, with 15 bases between the two ends. The V gene's germline CDR1 is KGHDR and CDR2 SFDVKD. The CDR3 spans 15 residues. The CDR3 sequence: CATSDHTGNPEKLFF. DNA for the CDR3: TGTGCCACCAGTGACCATACAGGGAACCCTGAAAAACTGTTTTTT.

This chain's CDR3 is CASSLVGQGTGYTF. Here the CDR3 DNA reads TGTGCCAGCAGCTTAGTGGGCCAGGGAACGGGCTACACCTTC. The rearrangement uses TRBV7-2 and TRBJ1-2; D perhaps matches TRBD1 (5 bases). The CDR3 extends over 14 amino acids. Germline lookup yields CDR1 SGHTA and CDR2 FQGNSA. V was shortened by 1 base and J by 8 bases, with 14 bases between the two germline ends.

The chain employs TRBV19 and TRBJ2-3; D might be TRBD1 (6 bases). Per germline, CDR1 LNHDA and CDR2 SQIVND (reference sequence). The CDR3 covers 12 residues. V lost 10 bases and J lost 0, with 8 bases in between. The CDR3 DNA is TGTGCCACTGGACAGAGCACAGATACGCAGTATTTT. Protein: CATGQSTDTQYF.

The sample holds a few counts of this clone. The V gene is TRBV9, the J gene TRBJ2-7, with a possible D match to TRBD1 (5 bases). Trimming pared 4 bases from V and 2 bases from J, leaving 10 bases between. In germline, CDR1 is SGDLS, CDR2 YYNGEE. The CDR3 is made up of 13 amino acids. The CDR3 DNA follows: TGTGCCAGCAGCCCGACAGATGCCTACGAGCAGTACTTC. It codes for CASSPTDAYEQYF.

This chain joins TRBV2 and TRBJ1-2; D remains ambiguous. CDR1 SNHLY and CDR2 FYNNEI come from the germline V gene. The CDR3 length is 16 residues. V was cut by 1 base and J by 2 bases, with 14 bases left in between. The CDR3, as DNA: TGTGCCAGCAGTGAAGGCACTACCTACCGAAACTATGGCTACACCTTC. Its translation is CASSEGTTYRNYGYTF.

The chain has TRBV24-1 and TRBJ2-3; 8 bases agree with TRBD2. The CDR3 sequence is 13 residues long. The germline CDR1 and CDR2 sequences are KGHDR and SFDVKD. The V gene end was trimmed by 9 bases and the J gene end by 4 bases; junction bases not matched to a gene: 5. In DNA form, the CDR3 reads TGTGCCACCCGAGCGGGAGTGGCAGATACGCAGTATTTT. This sequence encodes CATRAGVADTQYF.

This sequence joins TRBV10-1 and TRBJ2-2; 10 bases are shared with TRBD1. The CDR3 extends over 15 amino acids. From germline, CDR1 is WNHNN and CDR2 SYGVQD (reference sequence). The V gene end was trimmed by 5 bases and the J gene end by 5 bases; junction bases not matched to a gene: 5. The CDR3 nucleotides are TGCGCCAGCAGTTTGGGACAGGGGAGGACCGGGGAGCTGTTTTTT. Translating it yields CASSLGQGRTGELFF.

V and J are TRBV27 and TRBJ2-1; D is unclear. The V end lost 3 bases, the J end lost 4 bases, and 13 bases lay between the germline ends. Germline CDR1 and CDR2: MNHEY and SMNVEV (reference sequence). There are 15 residues in the CDR3. This CDR3 is CASSFLLTMYNEQFF. The CDR3 DNA reads TGTGCCAGCAGTTTTTTGTTAACTATGTACAATGAGCAGTTCTTC.

The chain employs TRBV6-2 or TRBV6-3 and TRBJ1-1; D is ambiguous. Between the trimmed V and J ends, which lost 6 bases and 5 bases, there was a span of 13 bases. Germline CDR1 MNHEY, CDR2 SVGEGT. CDR3 size: 13 residues. Written as DNA, the CDR3 is TGTGCCAGCAGCCTAGACCTGGGGACTGAAGCTTTCTTT. It specifies CASSLDLGTEAFF.

V is TRBV5-4 and J is TRBJ2-6, with a weak D call TRBD2 (6 bases). The CDR3 sequence is 15 residues long. Germline V gene sequence: CDR1 SGHNT, CDR2 YYREEE (reference sequence). V was clipped by 3 bases and J by 0 bases, with 7 bases between them. CDR3 in amino acids: CASSWDFSGANVLTF. CDR3 bases: TGTGCCAGCAGCTGGGACTTCTCTGGGGCCAACGTCCTGACTTTC.

This sequence joins TRBV11-2 and TRBJ2-7, with TRBD1 matching over 11 bases. Unmatched junction bases numbered 1, after V lost 3 bases and J lost 3 bases. CDR3 size: 14 residues. CDR1 and CDR2 from the germline V gene are SGHAT and FQNNGV. CDR3 in amino acids: CASSLGTGGYEQYF. CDR3 sequence (DNA): TGTGCCAGCAGCTTGGGGACAGGGGGCTACGAGCAGTACTTC.

In its sample, this clone was seen once. The rearrangement links TRBV29-1 to TRBJ2-3, with 7 positions matching TRBD2. Per germline, CDR1 SQVTM and CDR2 ANQGSEA. The ends lost 1 base at V and 1 base at J; junction bases unmatched: 5. The CDR3 has 15 residues. This CDR3 is CSVEVGGRGTDTQYF. CDR3 nucleotide sequence: TGCAGCGTTGAAGTCGGGGGGAGGGGCACAGATACGCAGTATTTT.

V and J are TRBV20-1 and TRBJ2-7; D not certain. Trimming cost V 3 bases and J 3 bases, with 6 bases left between them. CDR1 is DFQATT and CDR2 is SNEGSKA in the germline V gene (reference sequence). CDR3 size: 11 residues. In DNA form, the CDR3 reads TGCAGTGCTAGGGTGCACTACGAGCAGTACTTC. Protein: CSARVHYEQYF.

The genes are TRBV18 and TRBJ2-1; the match to TRBD2 covers 13 bases. This CDR3 is built from 15 residues. The V segment lost 3 bases and the J segment 5 bases; nucleotides outside the gene matches: 1. Germline CDR1 reads KGHSH; CDR2 reads LQKENI. CDR3 in amino acids: CASSPGLAGHNEQFF. CDR3 DNA: TGTGCCAGCTCACCGGGACTAGCGGGACACAATGAGCAGTTCTTC.

This chain uses TRBV24-1 with TRBJ1-1, with D possibly being TRBD1 (6 bases). CDR3 size: 17 residues. Germline CDR1 KGHDR, CDR2 SFDVKD. V dropped 7 bases and J dropped 5 bases, with 25 bases sitting between them. The CDR3 loop reads CATRSAGGAGGMTEAFF. In DNA, the CDR3 is TGTGCCACCAGGTCCGCGGGGGGCGCGGGCGGGATGACTGAAGCTTTCTTT.

The genes are TRBV5-6 and TRBJ2-7; D is unresolved. Trimming cost V 2 bases and J 0 bases, with 3 bases left between them. The CDR3 runs 12 residues. Germline V gives CDR1 SGHDT, CDR2 YYEEEE. The CDR3 sequence is CASSLSSYEQYF. CDR3 coding DNA: TGTGCCAGCAGCTTAAGCTCCTACGAGCAGTACTTC.

The chain is built from TRBV10-3 and TRBJ1-1; D is undetermined. Trimming took 6 bases from V and 5 from J, leaving 16 bases between them. The germline gives CDR1 ENHRY, CDR2 SYGVKD. This CDR3 spans 14 amino acids. CDR3 sequence (DNA): TGTGCCATCAGGCTGGACGGCTCAGAAACTGAAGCTTTCTTT. Its translation: CAIRLDGSETEAFF.